The 26 T cell receptor beta chains given below trace back to one sample, sequenced in a study of blood T cell repertoires in COVID-19. The repertoire was sequenced with immunoSEQ multiplex PCR; TCRdb's copy has only in-frame clones and lacks some. The sample consists of 66,000 or so clones, roughly 77% of them appearing once. Specimen: peripheral blood. The receptors stem from a human donor in a cohort sampled during active COVID-19.

The chain is built from TRBV11-3 and TRBJ2-2; the D is unclear. Germline CDR1 is SGHNT and CDR2 is YENEEA. CDR3 size: 16 residues. The V end lost 3 bases, the J end lost 1 base, and 12 bases lay between the germline ends. This CDR3 is CASSFSWAENTGELFF. The CDR3 region has the DNA TGTGCCAGCAGCTTCTCTTGGGCAGAGAACACCGGGGAGCTGTTTTTT.

The chain joins TRBV5-4 to TRBJ2-3, with TRBD1 as a possible D gene (6 bases). Germline lookup yields CDR1 SGHNT and CDR2 YYREEE (reference sequence). V lost 4 bases, J lost 7 bases, and 10 bases lay in between. The CDR3 contains 12 residues. The CDR3 reads CASSRTGNTQYF. The CDR3 nucleotides read TGTGCCAGCAGCAGAACAGGGAATACGCAGTATTTT.

The chain is built from TRBV6-2 or TRBV6-3 and TRBJ1-4; D is uncertain. Germline V CDR1 and CDR2: MNHEY, SVGEGT. This CDR3 is built from 14 residues. V lost 2 bases and J lost 5, with 9 bases in between. CDR3 region: CASSYRRGNEKLFF. CDR3 in DNA: TGTGCCAGCAGTTACAGGCGGGGAAATGAAAAACTGTTTTTT.

J is TRBJ2-2 and V is TRBV5-5, with 7 positions matching TRBD1. The CDR3 is 14 amino acids. The germline CDR1 and CDR2 sequences are SGHKS and YYEKEE (reference sequence). J was trimmed by 3 bases and V by 3 bases; bases with no gene match: 2. The CDR3 sequence: CASSSGQYTGELFF. The CDR3 region has the DNA TGTGCCAGCAGCTCGGGACAGTACACCGGGGAGCTGTTTTTT.

At least ten counts were recorded for this clone. V usage is TRBV9 and J usage is TRBJ2-7; 8 bases match TRBD1. From germline, CDR1 is SGDLS and CDR2 YYNGEE. This CDR3 has 13 amino acids. V was clipped by 3 bases and J by 5 bases; unmatched bases: 4. CDR3 coding DNA: TGTGCCAGCAGCGACGCAGGGGGCCACGAGCAGTACTTC. The encoded protein is CASSDAGGHEQYF. The entire variable domain, with the rest obtained from reference TRBV9 and TRBJ2-7, is as follows: DSGVTQTPKHLITATGQRVTLRCSPRSGDLSVYWYQQSLDQGLQFLIQYYNGEERAKGNILERFSAQQFPDLHSELNLSSLELGDSALYFCASSDAGGHEQYFGPGTRLTVT.

The chain recombines TRBV7-6 with TRBJ1-5; D remains ambiguous. This CDR3 contains 15 residues. V lost 2 bases, J lost 2 bases, and 10 bases lay in between. Germline V gene sequence: CDR1 SGHVS, CDR2 FNYEAQ. As DNA, the CDR3 is TGTGCCAGCAGCTTAAACACCCCTGGCAATCAGCCCCAGCATTTT. Translating gives CASSLNTPGNQPQHF.

The chain uses TRBV7-9 and TRBJ1-2; no reliable D call. Trimming pared 3 bases from V and 8 bases from J, leaving 13 bases between. Germline V lookup: CDR1 SEHNR, CDR2 FQNEAQ (reference sequence). CDR3 length: 13 residues. CDR3 residues: CASSFPDLEGYTF. The DNA of the CDR3 is TGTGCCAGCAGCTTTCCGGACTTGGAGGGCTACACCTTC.

In nucleotides, the CDR3 is TGTGCCAGCAGTGTCCAGGGGGGAAACGAGCAGTACTTC. Amino acid sequence: CASSVQGGNEQYF. The chain has TRBV2 and TRBJ2-7, with TRBD1 as a possible D gene (7 bases). V dropped 4 bases and J dropped 5 bases, with 12 bases sitting between them. CDR3 size: 13 residues. Germline loops: CDR1 SNHLY, CDR2 FYNNEI.

J is TRBJ2-7 and V is TRBV7-9; 9 bases map to TRBD1. CDR1 and CDR2 from the germline V gene are SEHNR and FQNEAQ (reference sequence). V was clipped by 5 bases and J by 6 bases; unmatched bases: 5. The CDR3 length is 13 residues. CDR3 sequence (DNA): TGTGCCAGCAGCCCGGGGACAGGGCCCGAGCAGTACTTC. Its protein product is CASSPGTGPEQYF.

The rearrangement links TRBV19 to TRBJ2-1; 8 bases map to TRBD2. The CDR3 contains 20 residues. The trim removed 2 bases at V and 0 bases at J, leaving 15 bases unmatched. Per the germline V gene, CDR1 is LNHDA and CDR2 is SQIVND (reference sequence). This CDR3 is CASSIIWTRAGGGSYNEQFF. The CDR3 DNA reads TGTGCCAGTAGTATAATCTGGACCCGGGCGGGGGGAGGCTCCTACAATGAGCAGTTCTTC.

The gene calls are TRBV3-1 (or the pseudogene TRBV3-2) and TRBJ2-7, with 9 bases that match TRBD2. CDR1 and CDR2 from the germline V gene are LGHDT and YNNKEL (reference sequence). J gave up 3 bases and V 0 bases, and 6 bases lay outside the gene matches. The CDR3 spans 16 residues. In DNA, the CDR3 is TGTGCCAGCAGCCAAGACGCGACTAGCGGATACTACGAGCAGTACTTC. It specifies CASSQDATSGYYEQYF.

This chain links TRBV27 with TRBJ2-1, with 14 positions matching TRBD2. Germline values: CDR1 MNHEY, CDR2 SMNVEV (reference sequence). V lost 6 bases to trimming and J lost 6 bases; unmatched junction nucleotides: 4. The CDR3 consists of 15 residues. CDR3 nucleotide sequence: TGTGCCAGCAGCACCGGGACTAGCGGGGGCAATGAGCAGTTCTTC. Its translation: CASSTGTSGGNEQFF.

This chain joins TRBV5-1 and TRBJ2-1, with 9 bases that match TRBD2. CDR3 length equals 18 residues. CDR1 is SGHRS and CDR2 is YFSETQ in the germline V gene. After removal of 4 bases from V and 0 bases from J, the junction contained 11 bases not matched to a gene. CDR3 sequence (DNA): TGCGCCAGCAGCCCCGGAGCGGGAGGATCTCGCTCCTACAATGAGCAGTTCTTC. Encoded protein: CASSPGAGGSRSYNEQFF.

This clone was seen a single time. The V gene is TRBV28, the J gene TRBJ2-7; 10 bases are shared with TRBD2. The CDR3 runs 17 residues. Germline V gives CDR1 MDHEN, CDR2 SYDVKM. Germline trimming cut 2 bases from V and 2 bases from J; bases unmatched to any gene: 9. DNA for the CDR3: TGTGCCAGCAGTTTACTAGCTGGGACTAGCGCTGCCTACGAGCAGTACTTC. This encodes CASSLLAGTSAAYEQYF. The whole variable domain, remainder taken from reference TRBV28 and TRBJ2-7, is DVKVTQSSRYLVKRTGEKVFLECVQDMDHENMFWYRQDPGLGLRLIYFSYDVKMKEKGDIPEGYSVSREKKERFSLILESASTNQTSMYLCASSLLAGTSAAYEQYFGPGTRLTVT.

The chain employs TRBV25-1 and TRBJ1-2; D remains ambiguous. Germline loops: CDR1 MGHDK, CDR2 SYGVNS. Trimming left V 8 bases short and J 5 bases short, with 9 bases between. The CDR3 spans 11 residues. The CDR3 is CASQGRYGYTF. The CDR3, as DNA: TGTGCCAGCCAAGGGAGGTATGGCTACACCTTC.

This clone showed up just a few times. V usage is TRBV29-1 and J usage is TRBJ2-3; D is possibly TRBD1 (5 bases). The CDR3 has 11 residues. The germline V and J ends were trimmed by 7 bases and 5 bases, with 10 bases remaining between them. Germline loops: CDR1 SQVTM, CDR2 ANQGSEA. Here the CDR3 DNA reads TGCAGCGGTAGGGGAAAAGATACGCAGTATTTT. This translates into CSGRGKDTQYF.

The chain employs TRBV6-2 or TRBV6-3 and TRBJ1-2, with 7 bases matching TRBD1. The germline V gene encodes CDR1 MNHEY and CDR2 SVGEGT. Germline trimming cut 6 bases from V and 9 bases from J; bases unmatched to any gene: 16. The CDR3 loop spans 15 amino acids. The CDR3 bases are TGTGCCAGCAGCCCCGATACGACAGGGATAAGGAGCTACACCTTC. Its protein is CASSPDTTGIRSYTF.

This chain joins TRBV7-2 and TRBJ2-7; D unresolved. Germline V gene data show CDR1 as SGHTA and CDR2 as FQGNSA. This CDR3 has 16 residues. V was cut by 5 bases and J by 2 bases, with 19 bases left in between. CDR3 nucleotide sequence: TGTGCCAGCAGCCCACCGGGTTTCGGCGGTCCCTACGAGCAGTACTTC. Protein: CASSPPGFGGPYEQYF.

This chain links TRBV18 with TRBJ1-1, with 7 bases aligning to TRBD1. CDR3 length: 13 amino acids. V lost 3 bases and J lost 11; bases outside the gene matches: 9. Germline V lookup: CDR1 KGHSH, CDR2 LQKENI. CDR3 sequence (DNA): TGTGCCAGCTCACCGGGGCCCACAGGGGACGCTTTCTTT. As protein: CASSPGPTGDAFF.

The chain employs TRBV4-1 and TRBJ1-6, with D possibly TRBD1 on 5 matching bases. This CDR3 has 15 residues. V was clipped by 1 base and J by 6 bases, with 10 bases between them. Germline CDR1 and CDR2: MGHRA and YSYEKL. CDR3 bases: TGCGCCAGCAGCCAAGCCGTGGGGCTTAATTCACCCCTCCACTTT. Protein product: CASSQAVGLNSPLHF.

The CDR3 nucleotides are TGTGCCAGCAGCATGGACAGGGGGTCCTACAATGAGCAGTTCTTC. Its protein product is CASSMDRGSYNEQFF. V gene TRBV7-2 combines with J gene TRBJ2-1; 10 positions agree with TRBD1. The CDR3 totals 15 residues. CDR1 and CDR2 (germline): SGHTA, FQGNSA. The V segment lost 5 bases and the J segment 1 base; nucleotides outside the gene matches: 2.

This rearrangement joins TRBV29-1 to TRBJ2-5, with a tentative D call TRBD1 (6 bases). The CDR3 is made up of 13 amino acids. Trimming took off 1 base at V and 3 bases at J, with 9 bases between the two ends. CDR1 is SQVTM, CDR2 ANQGSEA, per germline. CDR3 coding DNA: TGCAGCGTTGAAGCTCGGACAGAAGAGACCCAGTACTTC. Amino acids: CSVEARTEETQYF.

The chain carries TRBV5-1 and TRBJ1-5; no clear D. Looked up from germline, CDR1 is SGHRS and CDR2 is YFSETQ. The V end was cut by 0 bases, the J end by 1 base, with 8 bases between. The CDR3 has 15 residues. The CDR3 bases are TGCGCCAGCAGCTTGGGAGGTTCGAGCAATCAGCCCCAGCATTTT. It encodes CASSLGGSSNQPQHF.

The V and J genes are TRBV7-8 and TRBJ2-7; TRBD2 might be the D (6 bases). This CDR3 region has 15 residues. V was cut by 4 bases and J by 1 base, with 14 bases left in between. Germline V gene data show CDR1 as SGHVS and CDR2 as FQNEAQ. CDR3 nucleotides: TGTGCCAGCAGCTCGCGGGACGTCCGGTCCTACGAGCAGTACTTC. It codes for CASSSRDVRSYEQYF.

The chain uses TRBV4-3 and TRBJ1-6, with 8 bases lining up with TRBD1. CDR3 length: 14 residues. The V segment lost 2 bases and the J segment 10 bases; nucleotides outside the gene matches: 4. Germline CDR1 reads LGHNA; CDR2 reads YSLEER. The CDR3 DNA reads as TGCGCCAGCAGCCAAAAGACAGGGGTCTCACCCCTCCACTTT. This codes for CASSQKTGVSPLHF.

The chain carries TRBV21-1 and TRBJ2-1; the table's D call, TRBD2, was not checked against the DNA. TRBV21-1 is flagged as a pseudogene. CDR3 length: 15 amino acids. CDR3 bases: TGTGCCAGCAATCTTTTCGGGAGAGGCCACAATGAGCAGTTCTTC. Encoded protein: CASNLFGRGHNEQFF.